This TCR beta chain emerged from a study of blood T cell repertoires in COVID-19. Profiled with immunoSEQ multiplex PCR; TCRdb holds only in-frame clones, not every one. The table lists fewer than 85,000 clones, about 83% of them singletons. Trimming cost V 2 bases and J 1 base, with 12 bases left between them. This CDR3 has 15 amino acids. Germline-derived CDR1 and CDR2 are GTSNPN and SVGIG (reference sequence). Sequencing input: peripheral blood. The chain uses TRBV30 and TRBJ1-5; D remains ambiguous. This clonotype was obtained from a woman aged 55 to 70 with acute or convalescent COVID-19. The CDR3 spells CAWSNAGASNQPQHF. The CDR3 DNA follows: TGTGCCTGGAGTAACGCGGGAGCGAGCAATCAGCCCCAGCATTTT.